This T cell receptor beta chain was captured in a study of OX40 agonist ivuxolimab in advanced cancers. Background for the entire study: Ivuxolimab, which targeted the costimulatory receptor OX40 (CD134), was an agonistic, fully human IgG2 monoclonal antibody. Intravenous ivuxolimab was administered to patients every 2 weeks at six dose levels: 0.01, 0.1, 0.3, 1.5, 3 and 10 mg/kg. Of the approximately 50 dose-escalation patients, hepatocellular carcinoma was present in about 20, melanoma in roughly 15, renal cell carcinoma in 9 and head and neck cancer in 9. In the dose-escalation cohort, roughly four fifths of patients were male, and the mean age was roughly 60 years, with a range of 23 to 79. Patients were allowed to have had prior anti-PD-1, anti-PD-L1 or anti-CTLA-4 therapy, and approximately 40% of the dose-escalation patients had previously received checkpoint inhibitors. Partial responses occurred in three dose-escalation patients: two with cutaneous melanoma and one with hepatocellular carcinoma. The purpose of peripheral TCRbeta sequencing was to test whether ivuxolimab changed TCR sequence diversity and led to clonal T-cell expansion. The monotherapy dose-escalation portion (N ≈ 52 patients) of the phase I ivuxolimab trial is reported in the paper.

Patients with autoimmune disease history or receiving systemic immunosuppression were excluded from the trial. Peripheral blood for TCR sequencing was collected from all dose cohorts at baseline, on cycle 4 day 1, and on cycle 7 day 1. The samples were taken from a phase I, first-in-human, multicenter, open-label dose-escalation trial of ivuxolimab. Adults with locally advanced or metastatic melanoma, renal cell carcinoma, hepatocellular carcinoma or head and neck squamous cell carcinoma were enrolled in the trial. Before TCR sequencing, CD4+ and CD8+ T cells were separately sorted from peripheral blood. With regard to this clone: Its antigen has not been determined. No much larger clone exists at a distance of one base, and base qualities are not known.

To sequence the TCRbeta CDR3 region, genomic DNA was isolated from the sorted cells. The immunoSEQ Assay was used for sequencing of TCRbeta CDR3 regions. Not all clones reach the TCRdb copy of this immuneACCESS table, which keeps in-frame sequences only. Checked studies attribute under half of the gap to unresolved V genes and leave the rest unexplained. Here the sample has about 82,000 clones; roughly 92% occur a single time. Around 0.7% of the sample is taken by the ten largest. CDR1 and CDR2 (SGHNT, YYREEE) derive from the germline V gene (reference sequence). The germline V end is reduced by 4 bases and the J end by 3 bases; junction bases left unmatched: 4. There are 14 amino acids in the CDR3, from cysteine to phenylalanine inclusive. Only the CDR3 region is kept as DNA, spanning 42 bases read in frame from base 1. On the study overall, not on this receptor specifically: At doses of 0.1 to 3.0 mg/kg, clonal expansion of both CD4+ and CD8+ blood T cells was observed from baseline to week 6. After ivuxolimab, CD8+ T cells had more expanded clones than CD4+ T cells on average. In the 0.1-3.0 mg/kg groups, partial responders had among the lowest normalized peripheral clonal expansion, particularly in CD8+ T cells. Low levels of normalized T-cell clonal expansion were also seen in some patients who did not respond. Which antigens the clonally expanded peripheral T cells were specific for was not determined.

The source was CD4+ or CD8+ T cells sorted from blood, collected in a trial of the OX40 agonist ivuxolimab. Recombination joined TRBV5-4 with TRBJ1-1, with 9 central nucleotides matching TRBD1. The source of this sequence is an adult with an advanced solid tumor such as melanoma, head and neck, liver or kidney cancer. CDR3 reads: CASSLTGGDTEAFF. The sequence in DNA is TGTGCCAGCAGCCTGACAGGGGGGGACACTGAAGCTTTCTTT.